Included here is one T cell receptor (beta chain) sequence, with context. The sample originates from a study of Graves' ophthalmopathy and Graves' hyperthyroidism. Investigators amplified TCR beta CDR3 regions from RNA transcripts. First-round RT-PCR with HTBI primers preceded a second-round multiplex PCR. TCRdb independently ran MiXCR on the multiplex PCR reads; one entry per CDR3 protein. The data show almost 750,000 distinct CDR3 sequences, roughly two fifths seen once. Germline-derived CDR1 and CDR2 are SQVTM and ANQGSEA. V lost 4 bases and J 3 bases, leaving 16 bases between the germline ends. The CDR3 loop spans 15 amino acids.

The clonotype comes from an adult man with Graves' ophthalmopathy. Sequencing input: peripheral blood. The chain uses TRBV29-1 and TRBJ1-3; D might be TRBD1 (5 bases). The CDR3 protein is CSVGDHGRGGNTIYF. CDR3 sequence (DNA): TGCAGCGTTGGAGATCATGGGAGGGGTGGAAACACCATATATTTT.